The 25 T cell receptor beta chains in this list originate from one sample, sequenced in a study of T cells after yellow fever vaccination. TCRdb reprocessed the 5' RACE reads via MiXCR and lists one record per CDR3 protein. The sample has roughly 310,000 distinct CDR3 sequences, about 9.5% seen once. The material was PBMCs, obtained on the day of the first yellow fever vaccination. All receptors come from a young man who received the YFV17D yellow fever vaccine.

The genes are TRBV4-3 and TRBJ1-6, with D tentatively TRBD1 (6 bases). CDR1 is LGHNA, CDR2 YSLEER, per germline. The CDR3 has 15 amino acids. V lost 4 bases to trimming and J lost 6 bases, with 13 bases between them. The CDR3 is CASSLSRQVNSPLHF. The CDR3 DNA sequence: TGCGCCAGCAGCCTCTCCCGACAGGTTAATTCACCCCTCCACTTT.

This clonotype was recorded at least ten times. The V call is TRBV7-2, the J call TRBJ2-7, with 8 positions matching TRBD2. The V and J ends lost 1 base and 2 bases, in that order; junction bases with no gene match: 4. This CDR3 spans 15 amino acids. Germline CDR1 reads SGHTA; CDR2 reads FQGNSA. CDR3 sequence: CASSLDGGGTYEQYV. CDR3 nucleotide sequence: TGTGCCAGCAGCTTAGACGGGGGGGGAACCTACGAGCAGTACGTC.

This clonotype was seen a few times. J is TRBJ1-1 and V is TRBV5-1; D unresolved. Germline V CDR1 and CDR2: SGHRS, YFSETQ. The CDR3 runs 16 residues. The V end lost 0 bases, the J end lost 5 bases, and 17 bases lay between the germline ends. CDR3 coding DNA: TGCGCCAGCAGCTTGGCTCCTGTCTCCCCCGAGACTGAAGCTTTCTTT. This translates into CASSLAPVSPETEAFF. Full variable domain (remainder filled in from reference TRBV5-1 and TRBJ1-1): KAGVTQTPRYLIKTRGQQVTLSCSPISGHRSVSWYQQTPGQGLQFLFEYFSETQRNKGNFPGRFSGRQFSNSRSEMNVSTLELGDSALYLCASSLAPVSPETEAFFGQGTRLTVV.

This clonotype was seen a handful of times. The chain uses TRBV9 and TRBJ2-5; a possible D gene is TRBD2 (7 bases). The CDR3 is made up of 17 amino acids. The germline V gene encodes CDR1 SGDLS and CDR2 YYNGEE. Between the trimmed V and J ends, which lost 3 bases and 0 bases, there was a span of 18 bases. CDR3 nucleotide sequence: TGTGCCAGCAGCGACCCCTCGAGGGGGGGGGACCAAGAGACCCAGTACTTC. Translating gives CASSDPSRGGDQETQYF.

This clonotype was counted ten times or more. V is TRBV5-1 and J is TRBJ2-5; 7 bases match TRBD1. Looked up from germline, CDR1 is SGHRS and CDR2 is YFSETQ. This CDR3 comprises 14 residues. With V trimmed by 1 base and J by 2 bases, 2 bases remained unmatched. CDR3: CASSLFRGQETQYF. Written as DNA, the CDR3 is TGCGCCAGCAGCTTGTTCAGGGGGCAAGAGACCCAGTACTTC.

The chain links TRBV20-1 to TRBJ1-5; TRBD1 is a possible D gene (5 bases). The germline CDR1 and CDR2 sequences are DFQATT and SNEGSKA (reference sequence). Trimming removed 5 bases from V and 1 base from J, with 18 bases in between. This CDR3 has 16 residues. The CDR3 DNA is TGCAGTGCTTCTCCTTCGCAGGGAATGAGCAATCAGCCCCAGCATTTT. Its protein product is CSASPSQGMSNQPQHF.

V gene TRBV12-3 or TRBV12-4 combines with J gene TRBJ2-3; D is ambiguous. V was trimmed by 4 bases and J by 4 bases, leaving 12 bases between them. The CDR3 contains 14 residues. CDR3 amino acids: CASSWNRPADTQYF. In nucleotides, the CDR3 is TGTGCCAGCAGTTGGAACAGACCGGCAGATACGCAGTATTTT.

This clonotype was seen many times. The genes are TRBV21-1 and TRBJ1-1; TRBD1, the table's D call, was not compared with the DNA. TRBV21-1 is marked as a pseudogene. This CDR3 comprises 17 residues. The CDR3 region is CASSKGTRTGKNTEAFF. The CDR3 nucleotides are TGTGCCAGCAGCAAAGGTACCAGGACAGGGAAGAACACTGAAGCTTTCTTT.

The rearrangement uses TRBV29-1 and TRBJ2-2, with D perhaps TRBD2 (6 bases). Germline values: CDR1 SQVTM, CDR2 ANQGSEA. CDR3 length: 15 residues. V was cut by 5 bases and J by 0 bases, with 13 bases left in between. The CDR3 protein is CSVRAGGTNTGELFF. CDR3 in DNA: TGCAGCGTTAGAGCGGGCGGGACGAACACCGGGGAGCTGTTTTTT.

V and J are TRBV7-9 and TRBJ2-1; no definite D call. The V gene lost 1 base and the J gene lost 9 bases, with 10 bases spanning the gap. CDR3 size: 13 residues. Germline loops: CDR1 SEHNR, CDR2 FQNEAQ (reference sequence). The DNA of the CDR3 is TGTGCCAGCAGCTTAGATTCTCTTGGTGAGCAGTTCTTC. It encodes CASSLDSLGEQFF.

This clonotype has just a few counts. CDR3 loop: CASGQGAVYSYEQYV. CDR3 nucleotides: TGTGCCAGCGGGCAAGGGGCGGTTTATTCCTACGAGCAGTACGTC. The V and J genes are TRBV2 and TRBJ2-7, with a weak D call TRBD1 (5 bases). Germline-derived CDR1 and CDR2 are SNHLY and FYNNEI. This CDR3 has 15 amino acids. Trimming stripped 8 bases from V and 1 base from J, with 18 bases between.

J is TRBJ1-1 and V is TRBV5-1; D perhaps matches TRBD1 (5 bases). Germline CDR1 reads SGHRS; CDR2 reads YFSETQ. Trimming left V 0 bases short and J 3 bases short, with 21 bases between. The CDR3 runs to 18 residues. CDR3 residues: CASSLAAGMKYIDTEAFF. For the CDR3, the DNA is TGCGCCAGCAGCTTGGCGGCAGGGATGAAATATATAGACACTGAAGCTTTCTTT.

This clonotype was found a few times. V usage is TRBV27 and J usage is TRBJ1-5, with a possible D match to TRBD1 (6 bases). Between the trimmed V and J ends, which lost 7 bases and 1 base, there was a span of 8 bases. Germline V CDR1 and CDR2: MNHEY, SMNVEV (reference sequence). The CDR3 length is 13 residues. CDR3 DNA sequence: TGTGCCAGCAAGACAGGAAGCAATCAGCCCCAGCATTTT. It translates to CASKTGSNQPQHF.

The CDR3 protein is CASSRVAGGETQYF. CDR3 sequence (DNA): TGTGCCAGCAGCCGGGTGGCAGGGGGAGAGACCCAGTACTTC. The J gene is TRBJ2-5, the V gene TRBV7-2, with 7 nucleotides matching TRBD1. The CDR3 is 14 residues long. Unmatched junction bases numbered 7, after V lost 5 bases and J lost 4 bases. Germline CDR1 is SGHTA and CDR2 is FQGNSA.

This clonotype was seen a few times. The chain links TRBV28 to TRBJ2-5; D gene unclear. The germline V gene has CDR1 MDHEN and CDR2 SYDVKM. The CDR3 has 14 amino acids. Trimming left V 3 bases short and J 5 bases short, with 13 bases between. The CDR3 loop is CASSFGRWVETQYF. As DNA, the CDR3 is TGTGCCAGCAGTTTTGGGCGCTGGGTTGAGACCCAGTACTTC.

The chain has TRBV12-3 or TRBV12-4 and TRBJ2-2, with D tentatively TRBD2 (5 bases). There are 14 residues in the CDR3. V was pared by 3 bases and J by 6 bases, with 11 bases between. CDR3 DNA sequence: TGTGCCAGCAGTTTCGAGACTAATGCCGGGGAGCTGTTTTTT. Translated: CASSFETNAGELFF.

In its sample, this clonotype was seen many times. V and J are TRBV7-2 and TRBJ2-3; 8 bases align to TRBD2. The CDR3 runs to 16 residues. J was trimmed by 3 bases and V by 5 bases; bases with no gene match: 10. Germline loops: CDR1 SGHTA, CDR2 FQGNSA. CDR3 in DNA: TGTGCCAGCAGCCCCCGAGTCCAGCGGGGGACAGATACGCAGTATTTT. Translation: CASSPRVQRGTDTQYF.

The rearrangement links TRBV5-1 to TRBJ2-1; 9 nucleotides align to TRBD2. Per germline, CDR1 SGHRS and CDR2 YFSETQ. The CDR3 is made up of 15 amino acids. V shed 4 bases and J 8 bases; nucleotides not matched to a gene: 10. The CDR3 region is CASSPGGGVNYEQFF. The DNA of the CDR3 is TGCGCCAGCAGCCCGGGCGGGGGGGTGAATTATGAGCAGTTCTTC.

This clonotype was counted between two and nine times. The chain has TRBV9 and TRBJ2-5; no definite D call. V shed 2 bases and J shed 3 bases, with 5 bases lying between them. CDR1 is SGDLS and CDR2 is YYNGEE in the germline V gene. CDR3 length: 12 residues. CDR3 bases: TGTGCCAGCAGCGTCCAGGAAGAGACCCAGTACTTC. Its translation: CASSVQEETQYF.

This clonotype was found a few times. The rearrangement joins TRBV7-2 to TRBJ2-7; 7 bases match TRBD1. The CDR3 length is 13 residues. V shed 6 bases, J shed 7 bases, and the junction held 9 bases outside the gene matches. CDR1 and CDR2 (germline): SGHTA, FQGNSA. In DNA, the CDR3 is TGTGCCAGCAGTTTGACAGGGCTTTTGGAGCAGTACTTC. Encoded protein: CASSLTGLLEQYF.

This clonotype was picked up a small number of times. The chain recombines TRBV3-1 with TRBJ1-6; TRBD1 is a possible D gene (6 bases). V lost 0 bases and J 6 bases, leaving 12 bases between the germline ends. Germline assignment: CDR1 LGHDT and CDR2 YNNKEL (reference sequence). The CDR3 is 16 residues long. The CDR3 DNA sequence: TGTGCCAGCAGCCAAGATTCAGGGGCTTCTAATTCACCCCTCCACTTT. It translates to CASSQDSGASNSPLHF.

The gene calls are TRBV29-1 and TRBJ2-7; D may be TRBD1 (6 bases). V was shortened by 3 bases and J by 0 bases, with 15 bases between the two germline ends. Germline loops: CDR1 SQVTM, CDR2 ANQGSEA. The CDR3 is 15 residues long. The CDR3 spells CSVEGNRESSYEQYF. The CDR3 bases are TGCAGCGTTGAGGGCAACAGGGAGAGCTCCTACGAGCAGTACTTC.

This clonotype was picked up many times. V and J are TRBV12-3 or TRBV12-4 and TRBJ2-7, with a possible D match to TRBD2 (6 bases). V was cut by 6 bases and J by 9 bases, with 12 bases left in between. The CDR3 runs 11 residues. The CDR3 DNA sequence: TGTGCCAGCAGCGGAGGGCAGGGGCAGTACTTC. Translating gives CASSGGQGQYF.

This clonotype has more than one count but fewer than ten. The chain carries TRBV6-5 and TRBJ2-7; 7 bases are shared with TRBD2. Looked up from germline, CDR1 is MNHEY and CDR2 is SVGAGI. V lost 0 bases, J lost 2 bases, and 13 bases stayed unmatched. The CDR3 has 18 amino acids. The CDR3, as DNA: TGTGCCAGCAGTTACTCCCTGTGGGGAAGCGGGGACCCCTACGAGCAGTACGTC. Translation: CASSYSLWGSGDPYEQYV.

This clonotype was detected many times. The chain has TRBV10-3 and TRBJ1-3; 7 nucleotides align to TRBD1. The length of the CDR3 is 15 residues. Trimming took 9 bases from V and 0 from J; bases not matched to a gene: 8. The germline V gene has CDR1 ENHRY and CDR2 SYGVKD. The CDR3 nucleotides read TGTGCCATAAGACAGGGTCTCGGCTCTGGAAACACCATATATTTT. This encodes CAIRQGLGSGNTIYF.